Given below is one T cell receptor beta chain in context. Antigen unknown. Sequencing used immunoSEQ multiplex PCR; TCRdb keeps in-frame clones, though not all of them. The sample consists of 90,000 to 150,000 clones, around 87% of them appearing once. With 3 bases removed from V and 11 bases from J, the gap between germline ends came to 16 bases. CDR1 is KGHSH and CDR2 is LQKENI in the germline V gene. CDR3 length: 13 residues. These data originate in a study of cytomegalovirus exposure and HLA in healthy donors. Study conclusions and caveats: CMV antigen specificity was confirmed in vitro for a few CMV-associated chains.

Sequenced sample: PBMCs. This TCR derives from a woman aged 18 to 35 in good health and CMV-seropositive. The V call is TRBV18, the J call TRBJ1-1; tentatively, D is TRBD1 (5 bases). The CDR3 DNA follows: TGTGCCAGCTCACCGACCGTTGGGGCGACGGCTTTCTTT. This translates into CASSPTVGATAFF.